These 3 T cell receptor beta chains were sequenced from one sample in a study of T cell responses to AZD1222 COVID-19 vaccine. Clones were read by immunoSEQ multiplex PCR, and TCRdb kept only the in-frame ones, dropping some. Seen here are some 180,000 clones, more than 90% observed once, and the top ten hold approximately 4%. The sample in question was peripheral blood, obtained 28 days after the second dose of the MenACWY control vaccine. The receptor source for this set is an adult who received the MenACWY meningococcal vaccine as a control.

This sequence joins TRBV11-3 and TRBJ2-3; 12 nucleotides line up with TRBD2. Germline CDR1 reads SGHNT; CDR2 reads YENEEA. The CDR3 is made up of 18 amino acids. The J segment lost 0 bases and the V segment lost 5 bases, leaving 9 bases of the junction unmatched. For the CDR3, the DNA is TGTGCCAGCAGCCATCGAGGACTAGCGGGATCTAGCACAGATACGCAGTATTTT. Translating gives CASSHRGLAGSSTDTQYF.

The J gene is TRBJ2-3, the V gene TRBV3-1 (or the pseudogene TRBV3-2); D is possibly TRBD2 (5 bases). Between the trimmed V and J ends, which lost 4 bases and 3 bases, there was a span of 14 bases. The CDR3 has 15 amino acids. Germline V gives CDR1 LGHDT, CDR2 YNNKEL (reference sequence). In nucleotides, the CDR3 is TGTGCCAGCAGCCCACTAGGTGGGAGAACAGATACGCAGTATTTT. Translating gives CASSPLGGRTDTQYF.

The rearrangement joins TRBV10-2 to TRBJ2-7; TRBD2 agrees at 11 bases. Germline V gene data show CDR1 as WSHSY and CDR2 as SAAADI. V was pared by 6 bases and J by 3 bases, with 7 bases of the junction left unmatched. CDR3 length: 15 amino acids. CDR3: CASSTTSGGIYEQYF. The CDR3 DNA is TGCGCCAGCAGCACAACTAGCGGGGGTATCTACGAGCAGTACTTC.